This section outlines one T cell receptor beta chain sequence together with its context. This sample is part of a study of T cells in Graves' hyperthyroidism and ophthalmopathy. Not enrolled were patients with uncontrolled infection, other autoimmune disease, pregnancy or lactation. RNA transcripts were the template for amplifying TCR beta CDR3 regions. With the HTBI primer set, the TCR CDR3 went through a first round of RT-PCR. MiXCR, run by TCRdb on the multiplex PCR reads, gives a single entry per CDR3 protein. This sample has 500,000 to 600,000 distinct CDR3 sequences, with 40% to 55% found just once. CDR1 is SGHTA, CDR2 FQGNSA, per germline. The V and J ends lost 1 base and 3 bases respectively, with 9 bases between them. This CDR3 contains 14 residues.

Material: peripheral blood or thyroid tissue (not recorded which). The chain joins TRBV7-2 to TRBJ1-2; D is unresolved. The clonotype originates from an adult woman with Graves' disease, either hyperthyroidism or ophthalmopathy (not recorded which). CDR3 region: CASSLDTEYYGYTF. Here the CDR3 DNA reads TGTGCCAGCAGCTTAGACACGGAATACTATGGCTACACCTTC.